This T cell receptor (beta chain) was sequenced for a study of blood T cell repertoires in COVID-19. Turning to the study itself: The United States, Italy and Spain provided the acute and convalescent COVID-19 samples. In each case, the material was cDNA or gDNA derived from T cells, B-cell-depleted T cells, or PBMCs.

Source study methods: Researchers report that nucleated cell counts were estimated from reference gene primer amplification. The protocol was immunoSEQ multiplex PCR, while the TCRdb copy is restricted to in-frame clones and leaves out a portion. V and J calls and clone size follow that table, whereas D and trimming were derived from the DNA. Of roughly 110,000 clones listed, roughly four fifths are singletons. Germline CDR1 SGHRS, CDR2 YFSETQ. V lost 0 bases to trimming and J lost 1 base; unmatched junction nucleotides: 3. The CDR3 loop spans 15 amino acids. Enrolled during active infection, Seattle patients were then followed longitudinally.

Sequencing was carried out using peripheral blood. This receptor was identified in an elderly man with COVID-19, enrolled during active disease. J is TRBJ2-7 and V is TRBV5-1; 8 nucleotides match TRBD2. Here the CDR3 reads CASSLVAGGSYEQYF. The DNA of the CDR3 is TGCGCCAGCAGCTTGGTTGCGGGAGGTTCCTACGAGCAGTACTTC.